This T cell receptor beta chain was retrieved from a study of tumor-infiltrating lymphocytes in primary liver carcinoma. Unsorted whole blood supplied the blood RNA, and germline DNA was isolated too. Prior to surgery, approximately 4 milliliters of peripheral blood were drawn. Priming with a constant-region primer yielded TCR beta cDNA from roughly 490 ng total RNA. Modified slightly, ARM-PCR produced TCR beta libraries over three nested multiplex PCR rounds. The first two PCR rounds, around 10 cycles each, used TRBV1-TRBV30 forward primers and a C-beta reverse primer. Using its own MiXCR run on the multiplex PCR reads, TCRdb lists one record per CDR3 protein. The repertoire holds 180,000 or so distinct CDR3 sequences, with 50% to 75% as singletons. Germline values: CDR1 SGHAT, CDR2 FQNNGV. CDR3 size: 15 residues. With respect to this clonotype: Germline is not matched at one junction end, which may reflect a read error.

The receptor was derived from a man aged 35 to 55 with primary liver carcinoma and hepatitis B virus infection. The J gene is TRBJ2-7, the V gene TRBV11-2, with 9 bases fitting TRBD1. The sequencing input was peripheral blood. The CDR3 spells CSSSSTGGRRYEQYF. CDR3 DNA: TGTTCCAGCAGTTCTACAGGGGGCCGGAGGTATGAGCAGTACTTC.